This TCR beta chain derives from a study of cytomegalovirus exposure and HLA in healthy donors. Study-level background: Unique TCR beta sequences numbering approximately 120 million came from some 200 million T cells in an earlier analysis.

Germline lookup yields CDR1 MDHEN and CDR2 SYDVKM. The CDR3 length is 15 residues. The V gene end was trimmed by 4 bases and the J gene end by 3 bases; junction bases not matched to a gene: 7. Worth noting for this clone: Its antigen is not known.

It was with 60 Vbeta and 13 Jbeta primers that the PCR ran. Original analysis: Roughly 80 million unique TCR beta chains, roughly 10 million shared, were counted in a later analysis. This table comes from immunoSEQ multiplex PCR, and its TCRdb copy is limited to in-frame clones, with some not included. The DNA was the basis for D and trimming; V, J and clone size are from that table. The repertoire holds around 150,000 clones, with around 85% as singletons. Study-wide results and caveats: Several of the most significant clusters were apparently associated with common viral pathogens in a later analysis.

Material: PBMCs. J is TRBJ1-2 and V is TRBV28, with 8 bases fitting TRBD1. The clonotype originates from a man between 40 and 49 years old in good health and CMV-seronegative. The CDR3 DNA reads as TGTGCCAGCAGTTCCGGACAGGGATCGGACTATGGCTACACCTTC. Its protein product is CASSSGQGSDYGYTF.